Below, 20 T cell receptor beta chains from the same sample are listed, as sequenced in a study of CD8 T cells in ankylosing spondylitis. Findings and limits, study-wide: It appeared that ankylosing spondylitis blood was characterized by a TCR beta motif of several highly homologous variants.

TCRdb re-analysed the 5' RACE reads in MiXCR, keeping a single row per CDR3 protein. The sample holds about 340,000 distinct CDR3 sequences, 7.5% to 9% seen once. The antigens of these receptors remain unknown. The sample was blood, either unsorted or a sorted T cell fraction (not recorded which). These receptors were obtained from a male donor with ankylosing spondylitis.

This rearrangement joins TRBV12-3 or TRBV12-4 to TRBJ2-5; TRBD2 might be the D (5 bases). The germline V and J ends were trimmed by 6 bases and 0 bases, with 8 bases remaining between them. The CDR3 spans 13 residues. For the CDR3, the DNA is TGTGCCAGCAGCGGGGAAGACCAAGAGACCCAGTACTTC. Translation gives CASSGEDQETQYF.

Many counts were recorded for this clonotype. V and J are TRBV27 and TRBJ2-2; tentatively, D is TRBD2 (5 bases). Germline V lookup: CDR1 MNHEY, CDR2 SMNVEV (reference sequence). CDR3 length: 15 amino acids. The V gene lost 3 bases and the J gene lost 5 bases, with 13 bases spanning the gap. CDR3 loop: CASSFEGFGTGELFF. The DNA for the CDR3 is TGTGCCAGCAGTTTTGAGGGTTTTGGGACCGGGGAGCTGTTTTTT.

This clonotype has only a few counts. In DNA, the CDR3 is TGTGCCAGCAGCCCAGAGACTCATAGCAATCAGCCCCAGCATTTT. It codes for CASSPETHSNQPQHF. The V and J genes are TRBV6-1 and TRBJ1-5; no reliable D call. Germline V gene data show CDR1 as MNHNS and CDR2 as SASEGT. Trimming took off 6 bases at V and 0 bases at J, with 12 bases between the two ends. The CDR3 loop spans 15 amino acids.

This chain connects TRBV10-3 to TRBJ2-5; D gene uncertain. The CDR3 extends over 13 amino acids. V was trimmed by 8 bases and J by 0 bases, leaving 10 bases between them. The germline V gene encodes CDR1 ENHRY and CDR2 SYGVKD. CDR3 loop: CAIRGRDQETQYF. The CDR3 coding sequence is TGTGCCATCCGAGGCCGGGACCAAGAGACCCAGTACTTC.

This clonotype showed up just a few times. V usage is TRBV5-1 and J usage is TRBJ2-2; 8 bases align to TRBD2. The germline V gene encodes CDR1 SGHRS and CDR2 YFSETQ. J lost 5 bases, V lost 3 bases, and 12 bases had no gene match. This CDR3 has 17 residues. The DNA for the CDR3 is TGCGCCAGCAGCTCCAGGGAAGCGGGAGCTGGGACCGGGGAGCTGTTTTTT. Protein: CASSSREAGAGTGELFF.

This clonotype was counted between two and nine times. The CDR3 reads CSVARRGADLNNEQFF. CDR3 nucleotide sequence: TGCAGCGTTGCTAGAAGGGGCGCGGACTTGAACAATGAGCAGTTCTTC. The chain uses TRBV29-1 and TRBJ2-1; D possibly uses TRBD1 or TRBD2 (5 bases each). Per germline, CDR1 SQVTM and CDR2 ANQGSEA. V lost 4 bases, J lost 5 bases, and 21 bases lay in between. The CDR3 contains 16 residues.

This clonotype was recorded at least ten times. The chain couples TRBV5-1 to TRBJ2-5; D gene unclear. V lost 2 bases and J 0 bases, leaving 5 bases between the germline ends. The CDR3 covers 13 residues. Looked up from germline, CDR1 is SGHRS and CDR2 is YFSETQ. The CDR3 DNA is TGCGCCAGCAGCTTTTTATACCAAGAGACCCAGTACTTC. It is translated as CASSFLYQETQYF.

CDR3 loop: CASSLTGIAGVTGELFF. The DNA for the CDR3 is TGTGCCAGCAGCTTGACAGGGATAGCGGGGGTTACCGGGGAGCTGTTTTTT. The V call is TRBV11-2, the J call TRBJ2-2, with 9 bases lining up with TRBD2. Trimming cost V 3 bases and J 5 bases; bases outside gene matches: 10. The CDR3 totals 17 residues. The germline V gene has CDR1 SGHAT and CDR2 FQNNGV.

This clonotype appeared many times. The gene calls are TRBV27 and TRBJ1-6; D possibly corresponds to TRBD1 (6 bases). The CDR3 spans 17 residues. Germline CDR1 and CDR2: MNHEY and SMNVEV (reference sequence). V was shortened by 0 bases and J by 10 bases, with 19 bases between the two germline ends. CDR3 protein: CASSLSGGGGFSSPLHF. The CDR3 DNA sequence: TGTGCCAGCAGTTTATCAGGGGGGGGTGGGTTTAGCTCACCCCTCCACTTT.

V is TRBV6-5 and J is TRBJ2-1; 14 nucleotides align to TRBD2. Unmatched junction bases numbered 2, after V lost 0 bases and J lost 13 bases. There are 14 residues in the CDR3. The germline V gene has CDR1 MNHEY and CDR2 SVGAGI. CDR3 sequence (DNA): TGTGCCAGCAGTTACTCGGGGACTAGCGGGAGTCAGTTCTTC. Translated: CASSYSGTSGSQFF.

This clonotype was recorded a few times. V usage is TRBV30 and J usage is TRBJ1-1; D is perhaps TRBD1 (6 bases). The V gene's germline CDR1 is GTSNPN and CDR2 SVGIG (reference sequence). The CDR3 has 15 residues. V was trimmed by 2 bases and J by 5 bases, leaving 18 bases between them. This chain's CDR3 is CAWSLAPGEGTEAFF. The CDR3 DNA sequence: TGTGCCTGGAGTCTTGCCCCAGGGGAGGGAACTGAAGCTTTCTTT.

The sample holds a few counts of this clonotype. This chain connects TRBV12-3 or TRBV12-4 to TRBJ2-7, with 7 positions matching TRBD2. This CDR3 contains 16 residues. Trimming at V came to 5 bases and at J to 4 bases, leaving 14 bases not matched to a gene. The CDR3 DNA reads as TGTGCCAGCAGTGAGACGGAGACGGGACTAAGGTACGAGCAGTACTTC. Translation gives CASSETETGLRYEQYF.

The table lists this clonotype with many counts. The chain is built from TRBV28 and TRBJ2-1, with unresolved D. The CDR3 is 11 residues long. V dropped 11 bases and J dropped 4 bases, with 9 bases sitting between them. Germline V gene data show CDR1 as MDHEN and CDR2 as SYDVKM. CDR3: CASRAYNEQFF. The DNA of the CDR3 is TGTGCCTCACGGGCATACAATGAGCAGTTCTTC.

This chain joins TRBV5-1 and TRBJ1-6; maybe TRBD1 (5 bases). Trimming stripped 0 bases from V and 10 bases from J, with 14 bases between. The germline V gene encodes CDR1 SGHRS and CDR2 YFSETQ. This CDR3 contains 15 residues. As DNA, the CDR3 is TGCGCCAGCAGCTTGGAGGGGAGCCCGGGGTCACCCCTCCACTTT. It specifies CASSLEGSPGSPLHF.

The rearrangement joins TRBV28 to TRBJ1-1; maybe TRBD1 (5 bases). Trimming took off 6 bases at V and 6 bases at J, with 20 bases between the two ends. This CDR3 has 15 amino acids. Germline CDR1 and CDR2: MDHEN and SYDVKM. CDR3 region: CASSPPIGTRAEAFF. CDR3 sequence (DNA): TGTGCCAGCAGCCCCCCAATCGGGACGCGCGCTGAAGCTTTCTTT.

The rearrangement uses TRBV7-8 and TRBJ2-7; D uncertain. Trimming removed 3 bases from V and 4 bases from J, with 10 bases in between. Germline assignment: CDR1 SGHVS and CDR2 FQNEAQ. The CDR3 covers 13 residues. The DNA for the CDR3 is TGTGCCAGCAGCTTGAACCGAGAGTACGAGCAGTACTTC. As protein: CASSLNREYEQYF.

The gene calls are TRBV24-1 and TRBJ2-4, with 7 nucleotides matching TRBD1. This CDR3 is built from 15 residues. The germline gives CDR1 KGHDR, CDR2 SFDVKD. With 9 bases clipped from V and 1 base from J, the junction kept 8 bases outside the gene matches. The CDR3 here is CATVGRGHAKNIQYF. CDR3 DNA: TGTGCCACCGTGGGTAGGGGGCATGCCAAAAACATTCAGTACTTC.

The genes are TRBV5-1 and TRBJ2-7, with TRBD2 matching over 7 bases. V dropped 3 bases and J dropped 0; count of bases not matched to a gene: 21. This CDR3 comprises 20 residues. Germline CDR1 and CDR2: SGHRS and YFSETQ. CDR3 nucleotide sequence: TGCGCCAGCAGCTCGCGGACGGAACTTCGGCCTAGCGGACTCTCCTACGAGCAGTACTTC. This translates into CASSSRTELRPSGLSYEQYF.

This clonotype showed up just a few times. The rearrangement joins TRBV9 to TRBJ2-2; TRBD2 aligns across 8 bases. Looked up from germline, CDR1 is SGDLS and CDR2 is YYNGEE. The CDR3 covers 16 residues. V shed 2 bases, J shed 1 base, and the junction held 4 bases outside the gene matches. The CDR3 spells CASSVRLAGNTGELFF. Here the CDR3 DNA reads TGTGCCAGCAGCGTCCGGCTAGCGGGGAACACCGGGGAGCTGTTTTTT.

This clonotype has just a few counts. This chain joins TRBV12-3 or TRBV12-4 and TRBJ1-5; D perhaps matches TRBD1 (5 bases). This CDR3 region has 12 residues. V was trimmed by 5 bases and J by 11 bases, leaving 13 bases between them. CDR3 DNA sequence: TGTGCCAGCAGTCTTGGGGCTCTGTCCCAGCATTTT. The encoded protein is CASSLGALSQHF.